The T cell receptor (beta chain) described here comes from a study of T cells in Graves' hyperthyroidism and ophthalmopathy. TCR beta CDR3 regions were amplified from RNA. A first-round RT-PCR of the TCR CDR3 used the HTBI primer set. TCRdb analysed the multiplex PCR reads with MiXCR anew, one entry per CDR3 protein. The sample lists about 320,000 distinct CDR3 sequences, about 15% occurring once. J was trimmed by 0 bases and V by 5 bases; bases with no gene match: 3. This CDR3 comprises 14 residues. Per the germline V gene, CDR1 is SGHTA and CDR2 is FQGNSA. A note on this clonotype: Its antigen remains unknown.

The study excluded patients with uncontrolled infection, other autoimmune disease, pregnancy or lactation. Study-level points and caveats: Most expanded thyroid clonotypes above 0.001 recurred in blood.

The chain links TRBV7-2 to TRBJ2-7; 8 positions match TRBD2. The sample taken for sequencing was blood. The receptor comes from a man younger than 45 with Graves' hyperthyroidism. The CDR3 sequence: CASSRGGLSYEQYF. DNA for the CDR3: TGTGCCAGCAGCCGGGGGGGTCTCTCCTACGAGCAGTACTTC.